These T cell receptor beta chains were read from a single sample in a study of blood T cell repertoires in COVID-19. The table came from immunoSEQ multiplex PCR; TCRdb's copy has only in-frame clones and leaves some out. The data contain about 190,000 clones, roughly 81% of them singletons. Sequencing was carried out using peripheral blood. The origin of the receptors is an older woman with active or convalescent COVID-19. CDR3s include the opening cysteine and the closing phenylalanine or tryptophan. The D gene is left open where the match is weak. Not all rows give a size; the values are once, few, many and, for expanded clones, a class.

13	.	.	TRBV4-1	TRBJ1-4	TGCGCCAGCAGCCAAGAGGAGGGTGAAAAACTGTTTTTT	CASSQEEGEKLFF
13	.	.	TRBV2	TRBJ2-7	TGTGCCAGCTCTAGACTGGACTCCTACGAGCAGTACTTC	CASSRLDSYEQYF
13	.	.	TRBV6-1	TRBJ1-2	TGTGCCAGCAGTGAGGGACATGGGTATGGCTACACCTTC	CASSEGHGYGYTF
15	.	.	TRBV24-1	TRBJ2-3	TGTGCCACCAGTGATTTCGGGTCTGGGACAGATACGCAGTATTTT	CATSDFGSGTDTQYF
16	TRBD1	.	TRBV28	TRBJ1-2	TGTGCCAGCAGTCCACCCTGGACAGGGGGCGACTATGGCTACACCTTC	CASSPPWTGGDYGYTF
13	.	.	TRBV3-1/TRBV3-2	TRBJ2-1	TGTGCCAGCAATGGACAGTCCGGATGGCAGCAGTTCTTC	CASNGQSGWQQFF
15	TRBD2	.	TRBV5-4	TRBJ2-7	TGTGCCAGCAGCTCCCCCCTAGCGGGAGGGACCGAGCAGTACTTC	CASSSPLAGGTEQYF
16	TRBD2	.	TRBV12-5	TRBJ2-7	TGTGCTAGTGGTTTGGTACGGGCTAGCGGCCGCCACGAGCAGTACTTC	CASGLVRASGRHEQYF
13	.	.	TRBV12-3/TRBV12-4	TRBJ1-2	TGTGCCAGCAGAGACTTTTCGTTGAGTGGCTACACCTTC	CASRDFSLSGYTF
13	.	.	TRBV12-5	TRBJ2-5	TGTGCTAGTGGTTTGCGCAGCCAAGAGACCCAGTACTTC	CASGLRSQETQYF
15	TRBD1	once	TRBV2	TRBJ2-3	TGTGCCAGCTTCCGGAGACAGGGGGGAACAGATACGCAGTATTTT	CASFRRQGGTDTQYF
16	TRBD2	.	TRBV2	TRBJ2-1	TGTGCCAGCAGTGAAGCGACTAGCGGGAGTAGGAATGAGCAGTTCTTC	CASSEATSGSRNEQFF
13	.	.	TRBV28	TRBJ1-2	TGTGCCAGCAGTTTTGTAAGGCTGAGGGGCTACACCTTC	CASSFVRLRGYTF
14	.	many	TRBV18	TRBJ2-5	TGTGCCAGCTCACCACCCCGGCTAGAAGAGACCCAGTACTTC	CASSPPRLEETQYF
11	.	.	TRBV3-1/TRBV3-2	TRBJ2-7	TGTGCCAGCAGCCTCTATAACGAGCAGTACTTC	CASSLYNEQYF
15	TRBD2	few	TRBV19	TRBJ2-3	TGTGCCAGGTACTGGGGGGGGATTAGCACAGATACGCAGTATTTT	CARYWGGISTDTQYF
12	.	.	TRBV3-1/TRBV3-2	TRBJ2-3	TGTGCCAGCAGCCAACCTGGGAGCGGCGCGTATTTT	CASSQPGSGAYF
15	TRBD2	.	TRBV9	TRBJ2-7	TGTGCCAGCAGCCCCGTAGGCGGGAGTAGCTACGAGCAGTACTTC	CASSPVGGSSYEQYF
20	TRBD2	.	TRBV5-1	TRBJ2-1	TGCGCCAGCAGCTTGCAATTACGTAGCGGGAGGACGAGCCTGTACAATGAGCAGTTCTTC	CASSLQLRSGRTSLYNEQFF
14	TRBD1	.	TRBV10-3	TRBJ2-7	TGTGCCATCAGCGGACAGGGTCTCAGCTACGAGCAGTACTTC	CAISGQGLSYEQYF
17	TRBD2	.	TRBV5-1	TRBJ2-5	TGCGCCAGCAGCTTGCGGGGCGGGAGTATGAGAAGGGAGACCCAGTACTTC	CASSLRGGSMRRETQYF
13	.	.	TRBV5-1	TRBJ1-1	TGCGCCAGCAGCTTGGACGGAGGCACTGAAGCTTTCTTT	CASSLDGGTEAFF
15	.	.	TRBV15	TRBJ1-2	TGTGCCACCAGCAGAGACGCCGGGGGGTCCTCTGGCTACACCTTC	CATSRDAGGSSGYTF
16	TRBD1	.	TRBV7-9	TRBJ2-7	TGTGCCAGCAGCTTAGGCGACAGGGCCCCCTCCTACGAGCAGTACTTC	CASSLGDRAPSYEQYF
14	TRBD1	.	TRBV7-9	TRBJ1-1	TGTGCCAGCAGCCAAACGGACAGGGGCACTGAAGCTTTCTTT	CASSQTDRGTEAFF
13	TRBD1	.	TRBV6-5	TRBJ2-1	TGTGCCACGTCGACAGGGAACGGAAATGAGCAGTTCTTC	CATSTGNGNEQFF
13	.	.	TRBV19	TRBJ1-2	TGTGCCAGTAGTGACAGGCGGGACTATGGCTACACCTTC	CASSDRRDYGYTF
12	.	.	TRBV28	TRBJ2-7	TGTGCCAGCGCTAACAGTATCGACGAGCAGTACTTC	CASANSIDEQYF
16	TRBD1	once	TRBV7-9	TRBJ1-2	TGTGCCAGCAGCCGGTCACTGGACAGGGGGAACTATGGCTACACCTTC	CASSRSLDRGNYGYTF
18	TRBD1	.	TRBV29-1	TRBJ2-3	TGCAGCGTTGAAGCCCTATCGAGACAGGGGATTAGCACAGATACGCAGTATTTT	CSVEALSRQGISTDTQYF
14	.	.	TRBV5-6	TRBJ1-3	TGTGCCAGCAGCTTGAGAGGGACTGGAAACACCATATATTTT	CASSLRGTGNTIYF
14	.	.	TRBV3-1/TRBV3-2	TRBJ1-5	TGTGCCAGCAGCCAAGAGGGCGACCCCCGACCCCAGCATTTT	CASSQEGDPRPQHF
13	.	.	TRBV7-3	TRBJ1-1	TGTGCCAGCAGCTCCACGAGGAGGGCTGAAGCTTTCTTT	CASSSTRRAEAFF
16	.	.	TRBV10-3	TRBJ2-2	TGTGCCATCAGCCGAGCCGGCGGGACGAACACCGGGGAGCTGTTTTTT	CAISRAGGTNTGELFF
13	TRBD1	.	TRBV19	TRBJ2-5	TGTGCCAGTAGTATCACAGGGGGAGAGACCCAGTACTTC	CASSITGGETQYF
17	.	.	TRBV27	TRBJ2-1	TGTGCCAGCAGTTTGTCCCAAGGGGTAACGTCCTACAATGAGCAGTTCTTC	CASSLSQGVTSYNEQFF
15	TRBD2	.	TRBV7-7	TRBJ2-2	TGTGCCAGCAGCTCCTCTGGGAGGGGCACCGGGGAGCTGTTTTTT	CASSSSGRGTGELFF
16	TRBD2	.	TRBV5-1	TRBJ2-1	TGCGCCAGCAGCTTGTTAGCGGGAGAATCCTACAATGAGCAGTTCTTC	CASSLLAGESYNEQFF
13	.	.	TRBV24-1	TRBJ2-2	TGTGCCACCAGTGATGACGGGGTCGGGGAGCTGTTTTTT	CATSDDGVGELFF
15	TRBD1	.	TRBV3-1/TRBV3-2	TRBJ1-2	TGTGCCAGCAGCCAACCGGGACAGGGGAACTATGGCTACACCTTC	CASSQPGQGNYGYTF
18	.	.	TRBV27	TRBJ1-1	TGTGCCAGCAGTCCTACCCCCCGATCAGGGTCTCGGAACACTGAAGCTTTCTTT	CASSPTPRSGSRNTEAFF
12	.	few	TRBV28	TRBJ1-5	TGTGCCAGCAGTTTAGTGGCTTCAGCCCAGCATTTT	CASSLVASAQHF
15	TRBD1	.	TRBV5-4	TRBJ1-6	TGTGCCAGCAGCAGGGAACAGGGGTGGAATTCACCCCTCCACTTT	CASSREQGWNSPLHF
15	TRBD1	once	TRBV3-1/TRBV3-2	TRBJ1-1	TGTGCCAGCAGTTATCCTTCTCTTGGACAGGCCGGAGCTTTCTTT	CASSYPSLGQAGAFF
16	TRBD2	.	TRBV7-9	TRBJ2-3	TGTGCCAGCAGCTCGGGACTAGCGGGAGGTGTAGATACGCAGTATTTT	CASSSGLAGGVDTQYF
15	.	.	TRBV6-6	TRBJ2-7	TGTGCCAGCAGCTCCCCGGACAGCAGCTCCTACGAGCAGTACTTC	CASSSPDSSSYEQYF
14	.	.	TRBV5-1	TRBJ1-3	TGCGCCAGCAGCAGAACGGGGGCTGGAAACACCATATATTTT	CASSRTGAGNTIYF
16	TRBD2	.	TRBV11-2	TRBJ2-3	TGTGCCAGCAGTCTGACTAGCGGGGGTCTCACAGATACGCAGTATTTT	CASSLTSGGLTDTQYF
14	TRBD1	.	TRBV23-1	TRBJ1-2	TGCGCCAGCAGTCGACAGGACAGGGTCTATGGCTACACCTTC	CASSRQDRVYGYTF
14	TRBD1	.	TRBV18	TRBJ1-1	TGTGCCAGCTCACGAACAGCCGGGACAGCTGAAGCTTTCTTT	CASSRTAGTAEAFF
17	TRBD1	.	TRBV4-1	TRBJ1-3	TGCGCCAGCAGCCAAGATCGATTCAGGGGGATTGGAAACACCATATATTTT	CASSQDRFRGIGNTIYF
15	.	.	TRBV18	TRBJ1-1	TGTGCCAGCTCACCAGCTCAGACCACAGGCACTGAAGCTTTCTTT	CASSPAQTTGTEAFF
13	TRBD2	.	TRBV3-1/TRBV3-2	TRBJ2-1	TGTGCCAGCAGCCGAGGACTAGGCAATGAGCAGTTCTTC	CASSRGLGNEQFF
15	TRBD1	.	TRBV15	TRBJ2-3	TGTGCCACCAGGTCCTTAACAGGGGTGACAGATACGCAGTATTTT	CATRSLTGVTDTQYF
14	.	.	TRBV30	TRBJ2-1	TGTGCCTGGAGTGCAGGAGGGGCCGGGTATGAGCAGTTCTTC	CAWSAGGAGYEQFF
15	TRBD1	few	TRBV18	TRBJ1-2	TGTGCCAGCTCACCTAAGGACAGGGGGCTAGGTGGCTACACCTTC	CASSPKDRGLGGYTF
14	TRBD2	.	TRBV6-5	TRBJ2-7	TGTGCCAGCAGTTACGGGGGAGGGCCCTACGAGCAGTACTTC	CASSYGGGPYEQYF
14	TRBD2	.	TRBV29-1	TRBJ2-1	TGCAGCGTTGTGACTAGCGGCTCCTACAATGAGCAGTTCTTC	CSVVTSGSYNEQFF
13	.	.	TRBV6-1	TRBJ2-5	TGTGCCAGCAGTGAAGAGAGGGATCAGACCCAGTACTTC	CASSEERDQTQYF
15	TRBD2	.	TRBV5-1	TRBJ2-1	TGCGCCAGCAGCGGGGGGCTAGCGGGACTAAATGAGCAGTTCTTC	CASSGGLAGLNEQFF